This T cell receptor (beta chain) was obtained from a study of blood T cell repertoires in COVID-19. Study-level background: Material from acute and convalescent COVID-19 was sourced from the United States, Italy and Spain. Nucleic acid was either cDNA or gDNA, and it came from T cells, B-cell-depleted T cells, or PBMCs.

The study recruited people aged 18 to 89 years across about two dozen US areas. CDR1 and CDR2 from the germline V gene are MNHEY and SVGAGI. The V end lost 6 bases, the J end lost 0 bases, and 14 bases lay between the germline ends. The CDR3 contains 15 residues. Per the authors' pipeline: By means of reference gene primer amplification, nucleated cell counts were estimated. Some clones are missing from TCRdb's copy, which holds only in-frame ones; the method was immunoSEQ multiplex PCR. That table supplies the V and J calls and clone size; D and trimming were determined from the DNA. Of approximately 220,000 clones listed, around 91% are singletons.

Sequencing used PBMCs or T cells enriched from blood (not recorded which). The gene calls are TRBV6-5 and TRBJ1-1, with a possible D match to TRBD1 (6 bases). This clonotype was obtained from a young woman in a cohort exposed to, infected with or recovered from COVID-19 (not recorded which). CDR3 sequence reads: CASSRFEGVNTEAFF. CDR3 DNA sequence: TGTGCCAGCAGCCGCTTCGAGGGGGTGAACACTGAAGCTTTCTTT.